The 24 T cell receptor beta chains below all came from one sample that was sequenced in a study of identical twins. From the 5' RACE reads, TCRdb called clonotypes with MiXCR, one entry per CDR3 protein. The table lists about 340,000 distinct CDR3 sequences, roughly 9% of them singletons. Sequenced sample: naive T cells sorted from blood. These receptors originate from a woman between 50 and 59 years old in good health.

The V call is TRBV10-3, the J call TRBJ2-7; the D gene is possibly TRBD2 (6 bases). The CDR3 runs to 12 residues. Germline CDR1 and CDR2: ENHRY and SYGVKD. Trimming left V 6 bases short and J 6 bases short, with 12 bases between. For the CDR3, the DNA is TGTGCCATCAGCCCCCGGGACTCCGAGCAGTACTTC. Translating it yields CAISPRDSEQYF.

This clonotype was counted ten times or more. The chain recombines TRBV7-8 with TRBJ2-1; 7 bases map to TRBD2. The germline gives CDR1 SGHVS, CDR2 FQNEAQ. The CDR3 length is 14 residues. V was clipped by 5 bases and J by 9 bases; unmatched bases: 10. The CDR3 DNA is TGTGCCAGCAGCGCCCGGACTAGTAGAGGTGAGCAGTTCTTC. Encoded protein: CASSARTSRGEQFF.

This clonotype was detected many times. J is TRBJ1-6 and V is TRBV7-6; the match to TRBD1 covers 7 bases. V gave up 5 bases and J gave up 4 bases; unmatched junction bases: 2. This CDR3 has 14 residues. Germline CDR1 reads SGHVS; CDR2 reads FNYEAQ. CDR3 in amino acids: CASSPGQYNSPLHF. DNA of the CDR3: TGTGCCAGCAGCCCGGGACAGTATAATTCACCCCTCCACTTT. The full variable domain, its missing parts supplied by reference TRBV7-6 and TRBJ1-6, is GAGVSQSPRYKVTKRGQDVALRCDPISGHVSLYWYRQALGQGPEFLTYFNYEAQQDKSGLPNDRFSAERPEGSISTLTIQRTEQRDSAMYRCASSPGQYNSPLHFGNGTRLTVT.

CDR3 DNA: TGTGCCAGCAGCCCTCCTCACAGTTACAATGAGCAGTTCTTC. Translating it yields CASSPPHSYNEQFF. The V and J genes are TRBV5-4 and TRBJ2-1; D call uncertain. The germline V and J ends were trimmed by 4 bases and 4 bases, with 12 bases remaining between them. This CDR3 region has 14 residues. Per the germline V gene, CDR1 is SGHNT and CDR2 is YYREEE (reference sequence).

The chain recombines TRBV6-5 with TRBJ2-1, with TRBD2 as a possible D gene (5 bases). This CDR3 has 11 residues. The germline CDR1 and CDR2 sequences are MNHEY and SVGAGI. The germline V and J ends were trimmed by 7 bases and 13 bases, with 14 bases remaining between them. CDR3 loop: CASKGLAVQFF. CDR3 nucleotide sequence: TGTGCCAGCAAGGGCCTAGCCGTTCAGTTCTTC.

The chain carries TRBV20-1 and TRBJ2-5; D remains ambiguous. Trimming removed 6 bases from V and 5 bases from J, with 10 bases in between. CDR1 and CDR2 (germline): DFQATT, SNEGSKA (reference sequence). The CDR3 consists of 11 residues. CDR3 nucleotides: TGCAGTGCAAGAACCCAGGAGACCCAGTACTTC. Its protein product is CSARTQETQYF.

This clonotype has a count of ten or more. The CDR3 DNA reads TGTGCCAGCAGCCTTACCGCCCGGGACTTTCAAGAGACCCAGTACTTC. Translation gives CASSLTARDFQETQYF. The V and J genes are TRBV28 and TRBJ2-5; a weak D match, TRBD2 (6 bases). The CDR3 is made up of 16 amino acids. V was trimmed by 6 bases and J by 2 bases, leaving 19 bases between them. Germline assignment: CDR1 MDHEN and CDR2 SYDVKM.

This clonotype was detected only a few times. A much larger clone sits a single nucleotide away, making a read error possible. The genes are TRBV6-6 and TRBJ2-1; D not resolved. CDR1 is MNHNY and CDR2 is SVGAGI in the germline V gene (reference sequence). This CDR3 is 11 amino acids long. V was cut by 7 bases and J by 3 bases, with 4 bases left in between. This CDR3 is CASTVYNEQFF. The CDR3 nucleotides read TGTGCCAGCACGGTCTACAATGAGCAGTTCTTC.

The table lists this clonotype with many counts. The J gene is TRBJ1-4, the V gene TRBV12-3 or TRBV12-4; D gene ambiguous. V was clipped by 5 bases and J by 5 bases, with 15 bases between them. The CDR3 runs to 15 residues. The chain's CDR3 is CASSNRPALNEKLFF. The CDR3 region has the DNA TGTGCCAGCAGTAATCGGCCAGCCTTGAATGAAAAACTGTTTTTT.

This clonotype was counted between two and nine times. The CDR3 sequence is CASSPKVTGELFF. CDR3 nucleotides: TGTGCCAGCAGCCCTAAAGTCACCGGGGAGCTGTTTTTT. V gene TRBV7-9 combines with J gene TRBJ2-2; D is ambiguous. The CDR3 is 13 residues long. CDR1 is SEHNR and CDR2 is FQNEAQ in the germline V gene (reference sequence). The germline V and J ends were trimmed by 5 bases and 4 bases, with 8 bases remaining between them. The whole variable domain, filled in from reference TRBV7-9 and TRBJ2-2, reads DTGVSQNPRHKITKRGQNVTFRCDPISEHNRLYWYRQTLGQGPEFLTYFQNEAQLEKSRLLSDRFSAERPKGSFSTLEIQRTEQGDSAMYLCASSPKVTGELFFGEGSRLTVL.

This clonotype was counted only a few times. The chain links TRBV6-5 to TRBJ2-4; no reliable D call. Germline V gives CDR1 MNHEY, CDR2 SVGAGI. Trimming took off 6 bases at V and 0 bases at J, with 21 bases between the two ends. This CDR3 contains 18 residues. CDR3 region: CASRRRRDEPTAKNIQYF. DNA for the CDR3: TGTGCCAGCAGGCGTCGGCGCGACGAACCCACAGCCAAAAACATTCAGTACTTC.

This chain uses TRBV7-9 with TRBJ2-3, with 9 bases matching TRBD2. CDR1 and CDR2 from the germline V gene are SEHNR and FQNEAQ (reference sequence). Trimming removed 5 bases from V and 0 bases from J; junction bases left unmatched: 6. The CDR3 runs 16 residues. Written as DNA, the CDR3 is TGTGCCAGCAGCCCCCTAGCGGGACACAGCACAGATACGCAGTATTTT. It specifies CASSPLAGHSTDTQYF.

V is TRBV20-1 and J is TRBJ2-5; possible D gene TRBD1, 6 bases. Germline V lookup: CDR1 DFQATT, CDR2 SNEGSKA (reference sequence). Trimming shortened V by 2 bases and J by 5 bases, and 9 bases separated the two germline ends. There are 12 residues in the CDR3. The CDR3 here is CSARQGWETQYF. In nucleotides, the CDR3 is TGCAGTGCTAGACAGGGGTGGGAGACCCAGTACTTC.

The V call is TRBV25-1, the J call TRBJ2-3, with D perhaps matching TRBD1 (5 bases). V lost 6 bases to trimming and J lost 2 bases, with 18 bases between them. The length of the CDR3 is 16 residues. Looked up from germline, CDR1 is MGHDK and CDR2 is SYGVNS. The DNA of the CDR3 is TGTGCCAGCAGGGAAAATAGGGGCTTTAACACAGATACGCAGTATTTT. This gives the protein CASRENRGFNTDTQYF.

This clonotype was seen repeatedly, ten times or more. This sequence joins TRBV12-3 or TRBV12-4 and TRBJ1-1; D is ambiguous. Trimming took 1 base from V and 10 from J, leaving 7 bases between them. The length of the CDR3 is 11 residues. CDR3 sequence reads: CASSLGGLAFF. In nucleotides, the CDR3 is TGTGCCAGCAGTTTAGGCGGGTTAGCTTTCTTT.

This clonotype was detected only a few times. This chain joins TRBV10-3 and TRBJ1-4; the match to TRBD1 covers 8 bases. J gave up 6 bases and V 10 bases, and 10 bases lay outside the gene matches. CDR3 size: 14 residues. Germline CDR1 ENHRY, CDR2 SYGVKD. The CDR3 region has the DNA TGTGCCAGCGGCCCTGGACAGGGAGATGAAAAACTGTTTTTT. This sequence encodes CASGPGQGDEKLFF.

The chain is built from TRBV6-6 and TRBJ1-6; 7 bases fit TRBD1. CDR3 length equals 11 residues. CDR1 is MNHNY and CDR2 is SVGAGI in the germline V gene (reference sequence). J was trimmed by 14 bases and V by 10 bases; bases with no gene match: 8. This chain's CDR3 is CAISPGTALHF. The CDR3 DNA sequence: TGTGCCATTAGCCCCGGGACAGCCCTCCACTTT.

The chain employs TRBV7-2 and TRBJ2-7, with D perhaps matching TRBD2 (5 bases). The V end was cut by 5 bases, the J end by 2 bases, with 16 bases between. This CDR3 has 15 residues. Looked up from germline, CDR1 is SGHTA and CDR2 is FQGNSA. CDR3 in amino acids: CASSLEGRRTYEQYF. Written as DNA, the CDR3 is TGTGCCAGCAGCCTAGAGGGCAGGCGGACCTACGAGCAGTACTTC.

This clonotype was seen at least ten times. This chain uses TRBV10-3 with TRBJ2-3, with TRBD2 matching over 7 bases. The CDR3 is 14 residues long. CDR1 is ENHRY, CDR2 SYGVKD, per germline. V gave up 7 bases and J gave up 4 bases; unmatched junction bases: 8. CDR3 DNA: TGTGCCATCAAGGCGGGAGCCGACGCAGATACGCAGTATTTT. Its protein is CAIKAGADADTQYF.

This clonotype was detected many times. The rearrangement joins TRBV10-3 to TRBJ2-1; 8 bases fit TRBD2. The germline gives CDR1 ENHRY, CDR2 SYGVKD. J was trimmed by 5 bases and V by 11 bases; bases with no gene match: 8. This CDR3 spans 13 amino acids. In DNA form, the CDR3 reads TGTGCCTCCAGCGGGAGTAGCCACAATGAGCAGTTCTTC. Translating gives CASSGSSHNEQFF.

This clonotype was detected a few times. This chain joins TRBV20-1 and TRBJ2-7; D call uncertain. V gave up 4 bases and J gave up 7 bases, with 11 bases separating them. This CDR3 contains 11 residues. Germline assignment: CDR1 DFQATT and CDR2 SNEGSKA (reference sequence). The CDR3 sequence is CSATPSTEQYF. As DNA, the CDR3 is TGCAGTGCTACCCCCTCGACAGAGCAGTACTTC.

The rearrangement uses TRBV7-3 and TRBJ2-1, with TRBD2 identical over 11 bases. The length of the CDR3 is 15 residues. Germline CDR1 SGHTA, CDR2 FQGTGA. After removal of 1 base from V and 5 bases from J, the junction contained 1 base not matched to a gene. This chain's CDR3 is CASSLMTSGDNEQFF. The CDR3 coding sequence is TGTGCCAGCAGCTTAATGACTAGCGGGGACAATGAGCAGTTCTTC. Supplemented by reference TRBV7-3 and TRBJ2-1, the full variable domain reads GAGVSQTPSNKVTEKGKYVELRCDPISGHTALYWYRQSLGQGPEFLIYFQGTGAADDSGLPNDRFFAVRPEGSVSTLKIQRTERGDSAVYLCASSLMTSGDNEQFFGPGTRLTVL.

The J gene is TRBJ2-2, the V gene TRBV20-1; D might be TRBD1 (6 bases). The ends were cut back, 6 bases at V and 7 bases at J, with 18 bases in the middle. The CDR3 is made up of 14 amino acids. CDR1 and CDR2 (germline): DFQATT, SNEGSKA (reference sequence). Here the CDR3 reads CSAYRGQSSGELFF. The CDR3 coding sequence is TGCAGTGCCTACAGAGGACAGTCGAGCGGGGAGCTGTTTTTT.

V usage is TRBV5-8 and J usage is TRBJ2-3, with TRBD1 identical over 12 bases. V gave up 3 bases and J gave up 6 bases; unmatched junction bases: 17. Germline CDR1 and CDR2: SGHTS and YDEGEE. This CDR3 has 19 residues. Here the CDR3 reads CASSSRPGTGGDLSDTQYF. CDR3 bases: TGTGCCAGCAGCTCCCGTCCCGGGACAGGGGGCGATCTCTCTGATACGCAGTATTTT.